This T cell receptor beta chain comes out of a study of cytomegalovirus exposure and HLA in healthy donors. Study observations and caveats: In an earlier analysis, in 587 donors, most V segments appeared productive either ~87% or ~30% of the time. HLA allele associations emerged for 15,000 to 20,000 TCR beta sequences in a later analysis, at 0.05 false discovery rate.

13 Jbeta primers and 60 Vbeta primers were used for the PCR. Produced via immunoSEQ multiplex PCR; TCRdb's table is partial and in-frame only. The table shows about 120,000 clones, with more than 9% occurring only once. This clone was seen more than once but under ten times. Its antigen is undetermined. Germline CDR1 MNHNS, CDR2 SASEGT. There are 12 residues in the CDR3. V lost 2 bases, J lost 6 bases, and 7 bases lay in between. The source is a woman younger than 30 in good health and CMV-seropositive. The source material was PBMCs. The gene calls are TRBV6-1 and TRBJ1-2; D is ambiguous. In nucleotides, the CDR3 is TGTGCCAGCAGTGAATGGCTCAATGGCTACACCTTC. Amino acid sequence: CASSEWLNGYTF.